These 27 T cell receptor beta chains originate from one sample sequenced in a study of blood T cell repertoires in COVID-19. The table came from immunoSEQ multiplex PCR; TCRdb's copy has only in-frame clones and leaves some out. In the table there are about 190,000 clones, more than 75% of which are singletons. Sequenced: peripheral blood. These receptor sequences come from a human donor in a cohort sampled during active COVID-19.

The J gene is TRBJ2-7, the V gene TRBV30, with TRBD2 identical over 10 bases. This CDR3 spans 17 amino acids. CDR1 and CDR2 (germline): GTSNPN, SVGIG (reference sequence). V shed 1 base, J shed 4 bases, and the junction held 13 bases outside the gene matches. CDR3: CAWSAAPQAGGRYEQYF. The CDR3 DNA reads as TGTGCCTGGAGTGCGGCCCCCCAAGCGGGGGGGCGGTACGAGCAGTACTTC.

In its sample, this clone was seen once. This chain connects TRBV9 to TRBJ2-2, with D perhaps matching TRBD1 (6 bases). CDR1 and CDR2 (germline): SGDLS, YYNGEE. Trimming removed 0 bases at V and 4 bases at J, with 13 bases between. The CDR3 covers 16 residues. This CDR3 reads CASSVVLDRGTGELFF. Here the CDR3 DNA reads TGTGCCAGCAGCGTAGTTTTGGACAGAGGCACCGGGGAGCTGTTTTTT.

A single count supports this clone. V and J are TRBV7-9 and TRBJ2-1; 8 nucleotides agree with TRBD2. CDR3 length: 15 residues. V shed 2 bases and J 8 bases; nucleotides not matched to a gene: 8. Germline V gives CDR1 SEHNR, CDR2 FQNEAQ (reference sequence). CDR3 protein: CASSLRSSGWYEQFF. The CDR3 nucleotides read TGTGCCAGCAGCTTAAGGTCTAGCGGGTGGTATGAGCAGTTCTTC. Combining the CDR3 with reference TRBV7-9 and TRBJ2-1 gives the whole variable domain DTGVSQNPRHKITKRGQNVTFRCDPISEHNRLYWYRQTLGQGPEFLTYFQNEAQLEKSRLLSDRFSAERPKGSFSTLEIQRTEQGDSAMYLCASSLRSSGWYEQFFGPGTRLTVL.

The rearrangement links TRBV6-5 to TRBJ2-1, with D possibly being TRBD2 (6 bases). V was pared by 6 bases and J by 9 bases, with 15 bases between. This CDR3 spans 13 amino acids. Per germline, CDR1 MNHEY and CDR2 SVGAGI. CDR3 in DNA: TGTGCCAGCAGAAGCTCCACGGGGGTTGAGCAGTTCTTC. This sequence encodes CASRSSTGVEQFF.

This chain links TRBV6-6 with TRBJ1-6, with TRBD1 as a possible D gene (5 bases). V was cut by 10 bases and J by 10 bases, with 20 bases left in between. The germline V gene encodes CDR1 MNHNY and CDR2 SVGAGI (reference sequence). This CDR3 has 14 amino acids. The CDR3 region is CATRAGGTGSPLHF. As DNA, the CDR3 is TGTGCCACACGTGCGGGGGGAACCGGGTCACCCCTCCACTTT.

The chain has TRBV5-1 and TRBJ2-3, with 7 bases matching TRBD2. V was clipped by 2 bases and J by 2 bases; unmatched bases: 2. Germline V CDR1 and CDR2: SGHRS, YFSETQ. The CDR3 has 14 residues. The DNA of the CDR3 is TGCGCCAGCAGCTTCGGGGGGAACACAGATACGCAGTATTTT. As protein: CASSFGGNTDTQYF.

The chain carries TRBV19 and TRBJ1-5; D is possibly TRBD1 (5 bases). The CDR3 loop spans 16 amino acids. V was trimmed by 1 base and J by 2 bases, leaving 12 bases between them. The germline gives CDR1 LNHDA, CDR2 SQIVND (reference sequence). Written as DNA, the CDR3 is TGTGCCAGTAGTATAGGACAGACTAGGGGCAATCAGCCCCAGCATTTT. Translating it yields CASSIGQTRGNQPQHF. The full variable domain, in which reference TRBV19 and TRBJ1-5 provide the parts outside the CDR3, is DGGITQSPKYLFRKEGQNVTLSCEQNLNHDAMYWYRQDPGQGLRLIYYSQIVNDFQKGDIAEGYSVSREKKESFPLTVTSAQKNPTAFYLCASSIGQTRGNQPQHFGDGTRLSIL.

This clone was counted a single time. V is TRBV27 and J is TRBJ2-1, with 11 bases fitting TRBD2. The CDR3 contains 15 residues. V was pared by 6 bases and J by 4 bases, with 5 bases of the junction left unmatched. Germline V gene lookup returns CDR1 MNHEY and CDR2 SMNVEV (reference sequence). The CDR3 sequence is CASSRGTSGYNEQFF. In nucleotides, the CDR3 is TGTGCCAGCAGCCGTGGGACTAGCGGATACAATGAGCAGTTCTTC.

The chain couples TRBV5-1 to TRBJ2-1; 7 bases align to TRBD2. This CDR3 has 13 amino acids. Unmatched junction bases numbered 10, after V lost 4 bases and J lost 12 bases. The germline gives CDR1 SGHRS, CDR2 YFSETQ. In DNA form, the CDR3 reads TGCGCCAGCAGCCCTCGGGAGGCCACCAGGCAGTTCTTC. Protein product: CASSPREATRQFF.

This clone has just a few counts. The genes are TRBV19 and TRBJ2-7; D unclear. Germline lookup yields CDR1 LNHDA and CDR2 SQIVND (reference sequence). The CDR3 sequence is 15 residues long. Trimming stripped 5 bases from V and 3 bases from J, with 17 bases between. The CDR3 coding sequence is TGTGCCAGTAGTGGTGACAAGACACCCGGCTACGAGCAGTACTTC. Residues: CASSGDKTPGYEQYF. The full variable domain, rest sourced from reference TRBV19 and TRBJ2-7, is DGGITQSPKYLFRKEGQNVTLSCEQNLNHDAMYWYRQDPGQGLRLIYYSQIVNDFQKGDIAEGYSVSREKKESFPLTVTSAQKNPTAFYLCASSGDKTPGYEQYFGPGTRLTVT.

The rearrangement links TRBV20-1 to TRBJ2-5; 9 bases align to TRBD2. Germline V CDR1 and CDR2: DFQATT, SNEGSKA (reference sequence). The junction had 4 bases not matched to a gene; V was cut back by 3 bases and J by 5 bases. The CDR3 loop spans 13 amino acids. The CDR3 DNA is TGCAGTGCTAGTTTGGCGGGAGGGGAGACCCAGTACTTC. Amino acid sequence: CSASLAGGETQYF.

This chain uses TRBV6-5 with TRBJ2-2; 8 bases agree with TRBD1. Trimming at V came to 2 bases and at J to 0 bases, leaving 2 bases not matched to a gene. The CDR3 is made up of 16 amino acids. Per germline, CDR1 MNHEY and CDR2 SVGAGI. This CDR3 is CASSYGQGSNTGELFF. CDR3 DNA: TGTGCCAGCAGTTACGGACAGGGCTCGAACACCGGGGAGCTGTTTTTT.

The sample holds one count of this clone. The chain uses TRBV12-5 and TRBJ1-3; 7 nucleotides line up with TRBD1. Trimming at V came to 2 bases and at J to 3 bases, leaving 7 bases not matched to a gene. The germline V gene encodes CDR1 LGHNT and CDR2 FRNRAP. The CDR3 contains 16 residues. CDR3 bases: TGTGCTAGTGGTTTGACGACAGGGTTTGGTGGAAACACCATATATTTT. Amino acid sequence: CASGLTTGFGGNTIYF.

The rearrangement uses TRBV4-3 and TRBJ2-5; maybe TRBD2 (5 bases). Deletions cut 0 bases from V and 3 bases from J, with 11 bases between. Germline V gene data show CDR1 as LGHNA and CDR2 as YSLEER. The CDR3 totals 15 residues. The CDR3 nucleotides read TGCGCCAGCAGCCAAGAGCGGCGGGCAGAAGAGACCCAGTACTTC. It yields the protein CASSQERRAEETQYF.

V is TRBV7-9 and J is TRBJ1-2, with D tentatively TRBD1 (6 bases). Germline V gives CDR1 SEHNR, CDR2 FQNEAQ (reference sequence). The CDR3 has 14 residues. With 3 bases removed from V and 5 bases from J, the gap between germline ends came to 13 bases. This CDR3 is CASSFTGKGYGYTF. CDR3 bases: TGTGCCAGCAGCTTTACAGGGAAGGGGTATGGCTACACCTTC.

This clone was counted a few times. The chain has TRBV7-2 and TRBJ1-1; D ambiguous. The CDR3 sequence is 12 residues long. Germline-derived CDR1 and CDR2 are SGHTA and FQGNSA. The ends were cut back, 1 base at V and 8 bases at J, with 8 bases in the middle. This CDR3 is CASSLDRGEAFF. The DNA for the CDR3 is TGTGCCAGCAGCTTAGATAGAGGGGAAGCTTTCTTT.

The CDR3: CSVERRGQGPPYEQYF. The CDR3 bases are TGCAGCGTGGAACGTAGGGGACAGGGGCCCCCCTACGAGCAGTACTTC. The chain couples TRBV29-1 to TRBJ2-7; 10 nucleotides match TRBD1. CDR3 length: 16 residues. From germline, CDR1 is SQVTM and CDR2 ANQGSEA. With V trimmed by 6 bases and J by 2 bases, 13 bases remained unmatched.

The chain is built from TRBV6-2 or TRBV6-3 and TRBJ2-5; TRBD2 agrees at 7 bases. V shed 0 bases, J shed 2 bases, and the junction held 3 bases outside the gene matches. The CDR3 is 15 amino acids. Germline V lookup: CDR1 MNHEY, CDR2 SVGEGT. CDR3: CASSYSSREQETQYF. Written as DNA, the CDR3 is TGTGCCAGCAGTTACTCATCGCGGGAGCAAGAGACCCAGTACTTC.

The chain links TRBV11-2 to TRBJ2-1; 8 bases agree with TRBD1. The CDR3 totals 15 residues. Germline values: CDR1 SGHAT, CDR2 FQNNGV. J was trimmed by 2 bases and V by 5 bases; bases with no gene match: 5. The CDR3 here is CASSPRTGPYNEQFF. The CDR3 nucleotides are TGTGCCAGCAGCCCCCGGACAGGGCCCTACAATGAGCAGTTCTTC.

The table lists this clone with a count of one. This chain uses TRBV4-3 with TRBJ2-7, with D possibly TRBD2 on 5 matching bases. The V and J ends lost 4 bases and 4 bases respectively, with 17 bases between them. Per the germline V gene, CDR1 is LGHNA and CDR2 is YSLEER. The CDR3 consists of 15 residues. CDR3 sequence (DNA): TGCGCCAGCAGCCTATTCGGGAACACGGGTTACGAGCAGTACTTC. Its translation: CASSLFGNTGYEQYF.

The chain recombines TRBV12-3 or TRBV12-4 with TRBJ1-2; D is ambiguous. Trimming took off 7 bases at V and 4 bases at J, with 10 bases between the two ends. There are 12 residues in the CDR3. CDR3 sequence: CASTKLAYGYTF. CDR3 bases: TGTGCCAGCACTAAACTCGCCTATGGCTACACCTTC.

The V call is TRBV6-2 or TRBV6-3, the J call TRBJ2-7, with 10 bases identical to TRBD1. In germline, CDR1 is MNHEY, CDR2 SVGEGT. The CDR3 length is 16 residues. The junction had 7 bases not matched to a gene; V was cut back by 0 bases and J by 5 bases. The CDR3 sequence is CASSYSMGTGVDEQYF. For the CDR3, the DNA is TGTGCCAGCAGTTACTCTATGGGGACAGGGGTCGACGAGCAGTACTTC.

Only one count was recorded for this clone. The J gene is TRBJ2-1, the V gene TRBV3-1 (or the pseudogene TRBV3-2), with TRBD2 matching 10 bases. The germline V gene encodes CDR1 LGHDT and CDR2 YNNKEL (reference sequence). V was pared by 5 bases and J by 1 base, with 5 bases of the junction left unmatched. CDR3 length equals 16 residues. DNA of the CDR3: TGTGCCAGCAGCTCAGCGGGAGGGAGGTCCTACAATGAGCAGTTCTTC. This translates into CASSSAGGRSYNEQFF.

CDR3 sequence: CASSYVTGGNYGYTF. CDR3 nucleotides: TGTGCCAGCAGCTACGTGACAGGGGGCAACTATGGCTACACCTTC. The chain links TRBV2 to TRBJ1-2, with TRBD1 identical over 10 bases. CDR1 is SNHLY and CDR2 is FYNNEI in the germline V gene. The CDR3 covers 15 residues. The trim removed 6 bases at V and 2 bases at J, leaving 6 bases unmatched.

Worth noting for this clone: The sample has other DNA sequences that encode this CDR3 too. This rearrangement joins TRBV13 to TRBJ2-1, with 11 bases lining up with TRBD2. Germline CDR1 reads PRHDT; CDR2 reads FYEKMQ (reference sequence). The CDR3 has 16 amino acids. J gave up 10 bases and V 0 bases, and 8 bases lay outside the gene matches. The CDR3 region has the DNA TGTGCCAGCAGCTTAGGGCTAGCGGGGGGTCCAGGGGAGCAGTTCTTC. Translating gives CASSLGLAGGPGEQFF.

In DNA, the CDR3 is TGCAGCGTTGAAGATCTAGATATCCAAGAGACCCAGTACTTC. It codes for CSVEDLDIQETQYF. The J gene is TRBJ2-5, the V gene TRBV29-1; no clear D. V was shortened by 0 bases and J by 1 base, with 9 bases between the two germline ends. This CDR3 is built from 14 residues. CDR1 is SQVTM and CDR2 is ANQGSEA in the germline V gene.

This clone was detected once. The CDR3 reads CATLRGSYEQYF. In DNA, the CDR3 is TGTGCCACCCTACGCGGGAGTTACGAGCAGTACTTC. V gene TRBV28 combines with J gene TRBJ2-7; TRBD2 aligns across 7 bases. The CDR3 length is 12 residues. V lost 10 bases to trimming and J lost 4 bases; unmatched junction nucleotides: 7. CDR1 MDHEN and CDR2 SYDVKM come from the germline V gene. Full variable domain (rest looked up from reference TRBV28 and TRBJ2-7): DVKVTQSSRYLVKRTGEKVFLECVQDMDHENMFWYRQDPGLGLRLIYFSYDVKMKEKGDIPEGYSVSREKKERFSLILESASTNQTSMYLCATLRGSYEQYFGPGTRLTVT.